This T cell receptor (beta chain) emerged from a study of CD8+ T cells in alopecia areata. As the sequencing template, cDNA was produced by extracting RNA and reverse transcribing it. Assay used: immunoSEQ multiplex PCR; TCRdb lists only in-frame clones, some missing. This sample has around 160,000 clones, with around 47% found just once. Germline loops: CDR1 MDHEN, CDR2 SYDVKM. Trimming pared 2 bases from V and 2 bases from J, leaving 13 bases between. This CDR3 contains 15 residues. The sequencing input was CD4+ T cells sorted from blood. The receptor was derived from a human donor with alopecia areata. V and J are TRBV28 and TRBJ2-7; no definite D call. The CDR3 nucleotides are TGTGCCAGCAGTTTACTCACAGCTAAACCCTACGAGCAGTACTTC. Translating it yields CASSLLTAKPYEQYF.